This T cell receptor (beta chain) was sequenced for a study of T cell repertoires in cytomegalovirus infection. TCRdb ran MiXCR on the reads and lists one entry per CDR3 protein. Found here are approximately 700,000 distinct CDR3 sequences, roughly 36% of them singletons; the top ten hold around 3%. Sequencing used PBMCs. This receptor was obtained from a human donor in good health (CMV status not recorded). Some clones in this sample may be carry-over from other donors' samples.

The CDR3 coding sequence is TGCAGTGCTCCCCCGGGCCAGGGCGGCAATCAGCCCCAGCATTTT. This gives the protein CSAPPGQGGNQPQHF. V gene TRBV20-1 combines with J gene TRBJ1-5; D is possibly TRBD1 (5 bases). V lost 5 bases and J lost 2, with 16 bases in between. CDR3 length: 15 residues. Germline values: CDR1 DFQATT, CDR2 SNEGSKA (reference sequence).